What follows is one TCR beta chain and its context. Germline CDR1 LNHDA, CDR2 SQIVND (reference sequence). The CDR3 has 17 residues. Between the trimmed V and J ends, which lost 0 bases and 4 bases, there was a span of 18 bases. The sample is drawn from a study of PD-1 blockade in mismatch repair-deficient tumors. The repertoire was sequenced with immunoSEQ multiplex PCR; TCRdb's copy has only in-frame clones and lacks some. The table shows about 100,000 clones, with over 75% occurring only once. The chain employs TRBV19 and TRBJ1-1; D is ambiguous. The sample consisted of peripheral blood, taken roughly 35 weeks after starting pembrolizumab. This TCR derives from an adult with mismatch repair-deficient cancer. CDR3 amino acids: CASSIDRVGWLGTEAFF. The CDR3 nucleotides are TGTGCCAGTAGTATAGACCGGGTGGGTTGGTTGGGCACTGAAGCTTTCTTT.